Listed below are T cell receptor beta chains from one sample, sequenced in a study of T cell responses to AZD1222 COVID-19 vaccine. Using immunoSEQ multiplex PCR, the repertoire was profiled, and TCRdb retains in-frame clones only, with some absent. The data contain about 140,000 clones, roughly 88% of them singletons. Source: peripheral blood, taken 28 days after the second dose of the MenACWY control vaccine. These receptor sequences come from an adult who received the MenACWY meningococcal vaccine as a control. Each CDR3 is given with its conserved first and last residue. Fields, in order: V gene, clone size, J gene, D gene, CDR3 protein, CDR3 DNA. D genes are given only for firm matches. Clone size is not always given. Where it is, it says once, few, many or a class for expanded clones.

TRBV6-5,NA,TRBJ1-6,NA,CASSSTGNERSPLHF,TGTGCCAGCAGTTCCACAGGGAACGAGAGGTCACCCCTCCACTTT
TRBV28,NA,TRBJ2-3,NA,CASSPRGSDTQYF,TGTGCCAGCAGTCCCCGAGGCTCAGATACGCAGTATTTT
TRBV6-5,NA,TRBJ2-1,NA,CASSYAPLYGYNEQFF,TGTGCCAGCAGTTACGCCCCACTTTACGGGTACAATGAGCAGTTCTTC
TRBV5-1,NA,TRBJ1-5,NA,CASSLEGGWGSNQPQHF,TGCGCCAGCAGCTTGGAAGGCGGTTGGGGTAGCAATCAGCCCCAGCATTTT
TRBV25-1,NA,TRBJ1-4,NA,CASSEWGSRTNEKLFF,TGTGCCAGCAGTGAGTGGGGGAGTAGGACTAATGAAAAACTGTTTTTT
TRBV6-5,NA,TRBJ2-5,NA,CASRAHRDQETQYF,TGTGCCAGCAGAGCGCACAGGGATCAAGAGACCCAGTACTTC
TRBV5-1,NA,TRBJ1-1,NA,CASGYRVNTEAFF,TGCGCCAGCGGCTACCGGGTGAACACTGAAGCTTTCTTT
TRBV7-2,NA,TRBJ1-4,TRBD1,CASSDPGQGGEKLFF,TGTGCCAGCAGCGACCCGGGACAGGGAGGAGAAAAACTGTTTTTT
TRBV11-3,NA,TRBJ1-2,NA,CASPLRRGDYGYTF,TGTGCCAGTCCTTTAAGAAGGGGGGACTATGGCTACACCTTC
TRBV30,few,TRBJ2-7,NA,CAWRKTYEQYF,TGTGCCTGGCGGAAGACCTACGAGCAGTACTTC
TRBV6-1,NA,TRBJ1-4,TRBD1,CASSEPRTGGRQEKLFF,TGTGCCAGCAGTGAACCAAGGACAGGGGGCCGGCAAGAAAAACTGTTTTTT
TRBV6-2/TRBV6-3,NA,TRBJ1-1,NA,CASSYSGAGYTEAFF,TGTGCCAGCAGTTACAGCGGGGCAGGGTACACTGAAGCTTTCTTT
TRBV11-3,once,TRBJ2-2,NA,CASSLLPGALTGELFF,TGTGCCAGCAGCTTATTGCCAGGGGCCCTTACCGGGGAGCTGTTTTTT
TRBV28,NA,TRBJ1-6,NA,CASSLQGRVFLHF,TGTGCCAGCAGTTTACAGGGAAGAGTTTTCCTCCACTTT
TRBV7-9,once,TRBJ1-1,NA,CASSSRGTEAFF,TGTGCCAGCAGCTCGAGAGGCACTGAAGCTTTCTTT
TRBV6-5,NA,TRBJ2-2,NA,CASSYRGMNTGELFF,TGTGCCAGCAGTTACAGGGGGATGAACACCGGGGAGCTGTTTTTT
TRBV5-1,NA,TRBJ1-2,TRBD1,CASSINRGNNGYTF,TGCGCCAGCAGCATAAACAGGGGGAATAATGGCTACACCTTC
TRBV2,NA,TRBJ2-3,NA,CASKGEASSTDTQYF,TGTGCCAGCAAGGGGGAGGCGTCTAGCACAGATACGCAGTATTTT
TRBV7-8,NA,TRBJ1-5,TRBD1,CASSPMAGQGTNQPQHF,TGTGCCAGCAGCCCGATGGCAGGACAGGGGACCAATCAGCCCCAGCATTTT
TRBV10-3,NA,TRBJ2-7,NA,CAIGGGPYEQYF,TGTGCCATCGGGGGGGGCCCCTACGAGCAGTACTTC
TRBV15,NA,TRBJ2-2,NA,CATKAREDTGELFF,TGTGCCACCAAGGCCAGGGAGGACACCGGGGAGCTGTTTTTT
TRBV4-1,NA,TRBJ2-7,TRBD2,CASSRTLAGGSYEQYF,TGCGCCAGCAGCCGGACTTTGGCGGGAGGGTCCTACGAGCAGTACTTC
TRBV7-8,NA,TRBJ1-6,NA,CASSLEWGTLHF,TGTGCCAGCAGCTTAGAATGGGGAACCCTCCACTTT
TRBV15,NA,TRBJ2-1,TRBD1,CATSRQHRGVYNEQFF,TGTGCCACCAGCAGACAACACAGGGGGGTGTACAATGAGCAGTTCTTC
TRBV5-6,NA,TRBJ2-7,TRBD2,CASSVGGALYEQYF,TGTGCCAGCAGCGTGGGAGGGGCTCTCTACGAGCAGTACTTC
TRBV5-1,NA,TRBJ2-7,NA,CASSHTGNDEQYF,TGCGCCAGCAGCCACACAGGGAACGACGAGCAGTACTTC
TRBV28,NA,TRBJ2-1,TRBD2,CASSSGTNRGEQFF,TGTGCCAGCAGTTCCGGGACTAATAGGGGTGAGCAGTTCTTC